A selection of T cell receptor beta chains follows, all from one sample in a study of blood T cell repertoires in COVID-19. Sequencing was performed with immunoSEQ multiplex PCR; in TCRdb, only in-frame clones are kept and a portion is missing. Among some 200,000 clones listed, 81% were seen once. Source material: PBMCs or T cells enriched from blood (not recorded which). These receptor sequences come from a woman in her forties or fifties with acute COVID-19. CDR3s include the opening cysteine and the closing phenylalanine or tryptophan. The D gene is left open where the match is weak. A row's size may be missing; if present it is once, few, many or a size class.

>TRBD1|NA|TRBV6-5|TRBJ1-3
TGTGCCAGCAGGTCAGGGGGTTCTGGGAACACCATATATTTT
CASRSGGSGNTIYF
>TRBD1|NA|TRBV28|TRBJ1-5
TGTGCCAGCAGAAGCCCGACAGGGATAGCTGGTCAGCCCCAGCATTTT
CASRSPTGIAGQPQHF
>TRBD1|once|TRBV5-8|TRBJ1-2
TGTGCCAGCAGCTGGGGGGACAGCCAAATCTATGGCTACACCTTC
CASSWGDSQIYGYTF
>NA|once|TRBV28|TRBJ1-2
TGTGCCAGCAGTCTCCCAGGGGCCCTTAACTATGGCTACACCTTC
CASSLPGALNYGYTF
>TRBD1|NA|TRBV11-2|TRBJ1-6
TGTGCCAGCAGCTTAGGGGACAGGGTTTCACCCCTCCACTTT
CASSLGDRVSPLHF
>TRBD1|NA|TRBV15|TRBJ1-1
TGTGCCACCAGCAGAGGAGGAGGGGACAGGAGTACTGAAGCTTTCTTT
CATSRGGGDRSTEAFF
>NA|NA|TRBV7-2|TRBJ1-3
TGTGCCAGCAGCTTCTACAGGGCCGGAAACACCATATATTTT
CASSFYRAGNTIYF
>TRBD1|NA|TRBV27|TRBJ2-7
TGTGCCAGCAGTCCCAACAGGGACAGAGGCGACGAGCAGTACTTC
CASSPNRDRGDEQYF
>TRBD1|NA|TRBV18|TRBJ2-7
TGTGCCAGCTCAGATCGGACAGGGATATCCAACGAGCAGTACTTC
CASSDRTGISNEQYF
>TRBD1|NA|TRBV29-1|TRBJ1-3
TGCAGCGTTGGGGACAGGGGCTCTGGAAACACCATATATTTT
CSVGDRGSGNTIYF
>TRBD1|NA|TRBV6-4|TRBJ2-3
TGTGCCAGCAGTGGGCAGGGGGGCACAGATACGCAGTATTTT
CASSGQGGTDTQYF
>TRBD1|NA|TRBV28|TRBJ2-7
TGTGCCAGCACCCAGGGACAGCCAGACTACGAGCAGTACTTC
CASTQGQPDYEQYF
>NA|NA|TRBV18|TRBJ2-7
TGTGCCAGCTCACCAAACGGGTACTACGAGCAGTACTTC
CASSPNGYYEQYF
>TRBD1|NA|TRBV9|TRBJ2-3
TGTGCCAGCAGCGTAGGTGTTTTGAGGGACAGGGGGCGTGGTACGCAGTATTTT
CASSVGVLRDRGRGTQYF
>NA|few|TRBV5-6|TRBJ1-5
TGTGCCAGCAGCCCCGGACTGAGGAATCAGCCCCAGCATTTT
CASSPGLRNQPQHF
>NA|NA|TRBV5-1|TRBJ2-1
TGCGCCAGCAGCCCGACTTCGAGCGCCAGTAACAATGAGCAGTTCTTC
CASSPTSSASNNEQFF
>TRBD2|NA|TRBV24-1|TRBJ2-3
TGTGCCACCAGTGCCATGACTAGCGGGAGAACAGATACGCAGTATTTT
CATSAMTSGRTDTQYF
>TRBD1|NA|TRBV25-1|TRBJ1-2
TGTGCCAGCAGTGAGGCGCCGGGACAGCGATCGGGTGGCTACACCTTC
CASSEAPGQRSGGYTF
>NA|NA|TRBV18|TRBJ2-5
TGTGCCAGCTCACTAGGCATAGCGGAGACCCAGTACTTC
CASSLGIAETQYF
>NA|NA|TRBV9|TRBJ1-4
TGTGCCAGCAGCTATGACTCCGGGACATCCATGTTAAATGAAAAACTGTTTTTT
CASSYDSGTSMLNEKLFF
>NA|NA|TRBV5-1|TRBJ2-1
TGCGCCAGCAGCTGGCGATTAGGGGTGGGGAATGAGCAGTTCTTC
CASSWRLGVGNEQFF
>TRBD1|NA|TRBV19|TRBJ1-4
TGTGCCAGTAGTGTGGACAGGGGAGGGGAAAAACTGTTTTTT
CASSVDRGGEKLFF
>NA|NA|TRBV5-1|TRBJ1-1
TGCGCCAGCAGCTTGGCCCTACTGGGGGGGGACATGAACACTGAAGCTTTCTTT
CASSLALLGGDMNTEAFF
>NA|few|TRBV19|TRBJ1-6
TGTGCCAGTAGTACCCGACAGAATAATTCACCCCTCCACTTT
CASSTRQNNSPLHF
>TRBD2|NA|TRBV3-1/TRBV3-2|TRBJ2-7
TGTGCCAGCAGCCAAGATGGGGCTAGCGGGAGAGGCGAGCAGTACTTC
CASSQDGASGRGEQYF
>TRBD2|once|TRBV5-4|TRBJ2-2
TGTGCCAGCAGCTTGTTTGAGCGGGGCCGGGCCGGGGAGCTGTTTTTT
CASSLFERGRAGELFF
>NA|NA|TRBV4-3|TRBJ2-3
TGCGCCAGCAGCCAAGATTTTGGAGGGGCCGCAACAGATACGCAGTATTTT
CASSQDFGGAATDTQYF
>NA|NA|TRBV30|TRBJ1-6
TGTGCCTGGACCGGGACAACGAATTCACCCCTCCACTTT
CAWTGTTNSPLHF
>NA|NA|TRBV6-2/TRBV6-3|TRBJ1-3
TGTGCCAGCAGCAACGGGGGGACTGGAAACACCATATATTTT
CASSNGGTGNTIYF
>TRBD1|once|TRBV28|TRBJ2-1
TGTGCCAGCAGTTTGAGTCACAGGGGGGCTGAGCAGTTCTTC
CASSLSHRGAEQFF